This T cell receptor (beta chain) is from a study of cytomegalovirus exposure and HLA in healthy donors. Study results and limitations: In a later analysis, a genetic analysis reported fewer productive-TCR N-insertions in an Asian-associated ancestry cluster than the cohort average. It was about 150 TCR beta chains that were listed as cytomegalovirus-associated.

Trimming shortened V by 5 bases and J by 4 bases, and 14 bases separated the two germline ends. CDR1 and CDR2 from the germline V gene are MNHEY and SVGAGI. This CDR3 spans 14 amino acids. Points on this clone: Its antigen is not known.

Vbeta (60) and Jbeta (13) primers were used in the PCR. This table comes from immunoSEQ multiplex PCR, and its TCRdb copy is limited to in-frame clones, with some not included. The sample lists approximately 180,000 clones, roughly 80% occurring once. The chain carries TRBV6-5 and TRBJ1-2; tentatively, D is TRBD1 (6 bases). The sequenced sample consisted of PBMCs. This receptor was obtained from a young woman in good health and CMV-seronegative. The CDR3 region is CASSEGAGAYGYTF. In DNA, the CDR3 is TGTGCCAGCAGTGAAGGGGCAGGGGCCTATGGCTACACCTTC.